Here is one T cell receptor (beta chain) with its context. Its antigen is unknown. The V gene end was trimmed by 3 bases and the J gene end by 3 bases; junction bases not matched to a gene: 2. The CDR3 has 14 residues. Per germline, CDR1 MDHEN and CDR2 SYDVKM. This entry is derived from a study of cytomegalovirus exposure and HLA in healthy donors. General observations from the study: Later analysis identified a missense DCLRE1C variant that was linked to TCR beta V- and J-gene trimming. A few CMV-associated chains were confirmed in vitro to be specific for CMV antigens. TRBV6-2, TRBV6-3 and some other V segments were excluded as indistinguishable. The study carried out a later analysis of TCR beta sequences. It associated 15,000 to 20,000 of them with specific HLA alleles at a false discovery rate of 0.05.

PCR primers comprised 60 Vbeta and 13 Jbeta primers. Data came from immunoSEQ multiplex PCR; TCRdb stores just in-frame clones and leaves some out. The sample consists of 150,000 or so clones, roughly four fifths of them appearing once. This clonotype originated in a man younger than 40 in good health and CMV-seronegative. The source material was PBMCs. This chain connects TRBV28 to TRBJ1-5; 7 nucleotides line up with TRBD1. CDR3 region: CASSLGQFNQPQHF. DNA for the CDR3: TGTGCCAGCAGTTTGGGACAGTTCAATCAGCCCCAGCATTTT. Full variable domain (rest looked up from reference TRBV28 and TRBJ1-5): DVKVTQSSRYLVKRTGEKVFLECVQDMDHENMFWYRQDPGLGLRLIYFSYDVKMKEKGDIPEGYSVSREKKERFSLILESASTNQTSMYLCASSLGQFNQPQHFGDGTRLSIL.